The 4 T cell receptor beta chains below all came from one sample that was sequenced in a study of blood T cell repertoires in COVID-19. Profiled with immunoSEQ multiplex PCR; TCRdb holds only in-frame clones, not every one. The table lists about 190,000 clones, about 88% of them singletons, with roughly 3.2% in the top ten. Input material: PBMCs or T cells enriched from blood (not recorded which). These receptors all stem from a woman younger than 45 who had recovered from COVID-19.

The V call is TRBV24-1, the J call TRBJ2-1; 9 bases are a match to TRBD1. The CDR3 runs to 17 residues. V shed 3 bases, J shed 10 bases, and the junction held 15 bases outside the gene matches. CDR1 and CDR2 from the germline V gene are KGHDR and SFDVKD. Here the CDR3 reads CATSDRTGAIVLQEQFF. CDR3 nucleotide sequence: TGTGCCACCAGTGATAGGACAGGGGCTATTGTCTTGCAGGAGCAGTTCTTC.

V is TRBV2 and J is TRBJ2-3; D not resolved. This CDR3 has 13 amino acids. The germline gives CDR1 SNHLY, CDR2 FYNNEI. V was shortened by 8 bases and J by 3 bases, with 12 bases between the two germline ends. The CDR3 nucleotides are TGTGCCAGCGTTGAGCGATTGACAGATACGCAGTATTTT. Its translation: CASVERLTDTQYF.

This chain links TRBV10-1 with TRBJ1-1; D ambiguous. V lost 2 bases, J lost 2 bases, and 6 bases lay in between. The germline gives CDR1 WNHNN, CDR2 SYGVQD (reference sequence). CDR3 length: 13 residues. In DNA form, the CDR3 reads TGCGCCAGCAGTGAGGGTCTAAACACTGAAGCTTTCTTT. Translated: CASSEGLNTEAFF.

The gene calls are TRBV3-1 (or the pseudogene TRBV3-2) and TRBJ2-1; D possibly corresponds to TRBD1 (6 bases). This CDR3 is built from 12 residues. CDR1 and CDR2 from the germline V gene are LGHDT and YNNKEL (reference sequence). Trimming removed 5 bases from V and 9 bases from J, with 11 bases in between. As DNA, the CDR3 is TGTGCCAGCAGCTACAGGGTTGGTGAGCAGTTCTTC. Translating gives CASSYRVGEQFF.